The 22 T cell receptor beta chains presented below share a single source sample, sequenced in a study of blood T cell repertoires in COVID-19. Sequencing was performed with immunoSEQ multiplex PCR; in TCRdb, only in-frame clones are kept and a portion is missing. Found here are around 400,000 clones, about 90% of them singletons; the top ten hold roughly 1.2%. Input material: peripheral blood. The receptors come from a man in his forties with acute or convalescent COVID-19.

Only one count was recorded for this clone. This chain joins TRBV19 and TRBJ1-1; D possibly corresponds to TRBD1 (6 bases). The CDR3 is made up of 15 amino acids. The V gene lost 3 bases and the J gene lost 4 bases, with 15 bases spanning the gap. Germline values: CDR1 LNHDA, CDR2 SQIVND (reference sequence). CDR3 bases: TGTGCCAGTAGTATCAACAGGGTTCGGGTCACTGAAGCTTTCTTT. Its protein is CASSINRVRVTEAFF.

The chain carries TRBV19 and TRBJ2-7; D is perhaps TRBD2 (6 bases). Germline CDR1 is LNHDA and CDR2 is SQIVND (reference sequence). The V end was cut by 4 bases, the J end by 2 bases, with 12 bases between. This CDR3 has 14 residues. In DNA, the CDR3 is TGTGCCAGTAGTAGGGGGAGGTCCGCCTACGAGCAGTACTTC. Protein product: CASSRGRSAYEQYF.

This chain joins TRBV19 and TRBJ1-4; D may be TRBD1 (5 bases). Per the germline V gene, CDR1 is LNHDA and CDR2 is SQIVND (reference sequence). The CDR3 is made up of 13 amino acids. V was pared by 6 bases and J by 4 bases, with 9 bases between. CDR3 sequence: CASRTGNNEKLFF. CDR3 DNA: TGTGCCAGTAGAACAGGCAATAATGAAAAACTGTTTTTT.

This chain joins TRBV2 and TRBJ1-6, with 8 bases lining up with TRBD1. The CDR3 is 16 amino acids. The V segment lost 5 bases and the J segment 2 bases; nucleotides outside the gene matches: 5. Germline-derived CDR1 and CDR2 are SNHLY and FYNNEI. The CDR3, as DNA: TGTGCCAGCAGTAGGGCAGGGGGCGCCTATAATTCACCCCTCCACTTT. Translated, it gives CASSRAGGAYNSPLHF.

The genes are TRBV30 and TRBJ1-2; TRBD1 matches 9 bases. Trimming at V came to 5 bases and at J to 6 bases, leaving 7 bases not matched to a gene. The CDR3 runs to 13 residues. Per the germline V gene, CDR1 is GTSNPN and CDR2 is SVGIG (reference sequence). The CDR3, as DNA: TGTGCCTGGGGAGGGGGACAGGGCCATGGCTACACCTTC. This gives the protein CAWGGGQGHGYTF.

This rearrangement joins TRBV5-1 to TRBJ2-7; D remains ambiguous. The CDR3 runs to 13 residues. CDR1 SGHRS and CDR2 YFSETQ come from the germline V gene. V shed 1 base and J shed 7 bases, with 12 bases lying between them. The CDR3 nucleotides read TGCGCCAGCAGCTTGTCGGCAAGGAGAGAGCAGTACTTC. Protein: CASSLSARREQYF.

The chain is built from TRBV6-6 and TRBJ1-5, with D maybe TRBD1 (5 bases). Deletions cut 1 base from V and 0 bases from J, with 7 bases between. There are 15 residues in the CDR3. CDR1 and CDR2 from the germline V gene are MNHNY and SVGAGI (reference sequence). CDR3 coding DNA: TGTGCCAGCAGTTACTTGGACATTAGCAATCAGCCCCAGCATTTT. Protein: CASSYLDISNQPQHF.

The chain links TRBV9 to TRBJ2-6, with TRBD1 matching over 9 bases. Germline V gene lookup returns CDR1 SGDLS and CDR2 YYNGEE. Trimming at V came to 4 bases and at J to 1 base, leaving 15 bases not matched to a gene. The CDR3 is 20 residues long. The CDR3 loop reads CASSPRTPGTGLSGANVLTF. The CDR3 coding sequence is TGTGCCAGCAGCCCAAGGACCCCCGGGACAGGGTTATCTGGGGCCAACGTCCTGACTTTC. Full variable domain (outside the CDR3, taken from reference TRBV9 and TRBJ2-6): DSGVTQTPKHLITATGQRVTLRCSPRSGDLSVYWYQQSLDQGLQFLIQYYNGEERAKGNILERFSAQQFPDLHSELNLSSLELGDSALYFCASSPRTPGTGLSGANVLTFGAGSRLTVL.

The chain has TRBV3-1 (or the pseudogene TRBV3-2) and TRBJ2-1; TRBD2 matches 8 bases. The CDR3 runs 15 residues. Germline V CDR1 and CDR2: LGHDT, YNNKEL (reference sequence). The ends lost 0 bases at V and 6 bases at J; junction bases unmatched: 4. The CDR3 coding sequence is TGTGCCAGCAGCCAAGATTCGAGCGGGGGCAATGAGCAGTTCTTC. Translated: CASSQDSSGGNEQFF.

The CDR3: CASRISGSTEAFF. DNA for the CDR3: TGTGCCAGCAGGATAAGTGGGAGCACTGAAGCTTTCTTT. This chain joins TRBV27 and TRBJ1-1, with D unclear. Germline values: CDR1 MNHEY, CDR2 SMNVEV (reference sequence). V was shortened by 6 bases and J by 4 bases, with 12 bases between the two germline ends. The length of the CDR3 is 13 residues.

This clone came up once. V is TRBV11-1 and J is TRBJ1-2; TRBD1 agrees at 10 bases. The junction had 6 bases not matched to a gene; V was cut back by 5 bases and J by 3 bases. The CDR3 is made up of 15 amino acids. Per the germline V gene, CDR1 is SGHAT and CDR2 is FQDESV (reference sequence). CDR3 nucleotides: TGTGCCAGCAGCCCTAGACAGGGGGCGTACTATGGCTACACCTTC. This encodes CASSPRQGAYYGYTF.

V and J are TRBV7-2 and TRBJ2-4; 9 bases line up with TRBD1. This CDR3 has 15 amino acids. In germline, CDR1 is SGHTA, CDR2 FQGNSA. The V segment lost 4 bases and the J segment 12 bases; nucleotides outside the gene matches: 13. The CDR3 nucleotides are TGTGCCAGCAGCTCCGGGACAGGGTTTTTTGGGACTCAGTACTTC. Translated: CASSSGTGFFGTQYF.

The rearrangement joins TRBV4-3 to TRBJ1-2, with a possible D match to TRBD1 (5 bases). CDR1 and CDR2 (germline): LGHNA, YSLEER. The CDR3 contains 17 residues. Deletions cut 0 bases from V and 6 bases from J, with 20 bases between. The chain's CDR3 is CASSQDRRSAPGDGYTF. The CDR3 DNA follows: TGCGCCAGCAGCCAAGATCGGAGGTCAGCCCCGGGGGATGGCTACACCTTC.

The CDR3 bases are TGTGCCAGCAGTTTGCTTGAAGGGGGTAGGACCGGGGAGCTGTTTTTT. Translation gives CASSLLEGGRTGELFF. V and J are TRBV28 and TRBJ2-2; weak D call: TRBD1 (6 bases). This CDR3 spans 16 amino acids. Germline CDR1 and CDR2: MDHEN and SYDVKM. Trimming removed 3 bases from V and 5 bases from J, with 16 bases in between. The full variable domain, with the rest looked up from reference TRBV28 and TRBJ2-2, is DVKVTQSSRYLVKRTGEKVFLECVQDMDHENMFWYRQDPGLGLRLIYFSYDVKMKEKGDIPEGYSVSREKKERFSLILESASTNQTSMYLCASSLLEGGRTGELFFGEGSRLTVL.

The chain recombines TRBV28 with TRBJ1-1; D is possibly TRBD1 (6 bases). Per germline, CDR1 MDHEN and CDR2 SYDVKM. The CDR3 runs 12 residues. Trimming stripped 5 bases from V and 7 bases from J, with 11 bases between. CDR3 sequence (DNA): TGTGCCAGCAGTCACAGGGTCCTTGAAGCTTTCTTT. Amino acid sequence: CASSHRVLEAFF.

Regarding this clone: The same CDR3 arises from other DNA sequences in this sample as well. The chain uses TRBV5-1 and TRBJ1-2; 8 nucleotides align to TRBD1. The CDR3 has 15 residues. The germline CDR1 and CDR2 sequences are SGHRS and YFSETQ. Losses at the gene ends were 3 bases for V and 0 bases for J; bases not matched to a gene: 4. CDR3 protein: CASSSRQGPNYGYTF. In DNA form, the CDR3 reads TGCGCCAGCAGCTCACGACAGGGGCCTAACTATGGCTACACCTTC.

In the case of this clone: Other nucleotide sequences from this sample produce the same CDR3. The rearrangement uses TRBV7-2 and TRBJ2-1; the D gene is possibly TRBD2 (6 bases). V shed 0 bases and J shed 2 bases, with 8 bases lying between them. Germline-derived CDR1 and CDR2 are SGHTA and FQGNSA. CDR3 size: 15 residues. CDR3 coding DNA: TGTGCCAGCAGCTTAGCGGGGGGAGCCTACAATGAGCAGTTCTTC. It specifies CASSLAGGAYNEQFF.

The J gene is TRBJ2-7, the V gene TRBV28; D uncertain. The germline CDR1 and CDR2 sequences are MDHEN and SYDVKM. This CDR3 spans 12 amino acids. Trimming stripped 3 bases from V and 6 bases from J, with 9 bases between. The CDR3 sequence is CASSFRQREQYF. The CDR3 nucleotides read TGTGCCAGCAGTTTTAGGCAGCGCGAGCAGTACTTC.

This chain links TRBV15 with TRBJ2-7; 7 bases line up with TRBD1. CDR3 length: 15 residues. Germline V gene sequence: CDR1 LNHNV, CDR2 YYDKDF (reference sequence). Trimming took 6 bases from V and 1 from J; bases not matched to a gene: 9. The CDR3 DNA reads as TGTGCCACCAGAATGGGACAGCTGCCTTCCTACGAGCAGTACTTC. It is translated as CATRMGQLPSYEQYF.

The chain joins TRBV9 to TRBJ2-5; TRBD2 matches 11 bases. This CDR3 comprises 17 residues. V lost 0 bases to trimming and J lost 5 bases; unmatched junction nucleotides: 9. Germline CDR1 SGDLS, CDR2 YYNGEE. Written as DNA, the CDR3 is TGTGCCAGCAGCGTAGGAGCGACTAGCGGGGAACGGGAGACCCAGTACTTC. The encoded protein is CASSVGATSGERETQYF. Combining the CDR3 with reference TRBV9 and TRBJ2-5 gives the whole variable domain DSGVTQTPKHLITATGQRVTLRCSPRSGDLSVYWYQQSLDQGLQFLIQYYNGEERAKGNILERFSAQQFPDLHSELNLSSLELGDSALYFCASSVGATSGERETQYFGPGTRLLVL.

CDR3 sequence: CASSLKGGDRRFTEAFF. The CDR3 DNA follows: TGTGCCAGCAGCTTAAAAGGGGGGGACAGGAGGTTCACTGAAGCTTTCTTT. The J gene is TRBJ1-1, the V gene TRBV7-3; TRBD1 matches at 8 bases. CDR3 length equals 17 residues. Germline V gives CDR1 SGHTA, CDR2 FQGTGA. Trimming took 1 base from V and 4 from J; bases not matched to a gene: 11.

The J gene is TRBJ2-3, the V gene TRBV7-2; no definite D call. Trimming pared 4 bases from V and 1 base from J, leaving 12 bases between. Germline lookup yields CDR1 SGHTA and CDR2 FQGNSA. This CDR3 is 15 amino acids long. The CDR3 loop is CASSSSPTRTDTQYF. Here the CDR3 DNA reads TGTGCCAGCAGCTCCTCTCCAACTCGCACAGATACGCAGTATTTT. Together with reference TRBV7-2 and TRBJ2-3, the CDR3 gives the full variable domain: GAGVSQSPSNKVTEKGKDVELRCDPISGHTALYWYRQSLGQGLEFLIYFQGNSAPDKSGLPSDRFSAERTGGSVSTLTIQRTQQEDSAVYLCASSSSPTRTDTQYFGPGTRLTVL.